This TCR beta chain came from a study of shared clonotypes between healthy human individuals. Findings and caveats of the study: Across four donors, naive CD4 shared around 5.1%, naive CD8 more than 3%, memory CD4 about 2.4%, memory CD8 0.4% to 0.5%. Few donors restricted represented genetic and exposure-history diversity.

With regard to this clone: Its matching antigen is unknown.

Sequencing used immunoSEQ multiplex PCR; TCRdb keeps in-frame clones, though not all of them. This table holds approximately 2,000,000 clones, around 93% found once. Germline CDR1 SEHNR, CDR2 FQNEAQ (reference sequence). This CDR3 has 16 residues. Trimming cost V 4 bases and J 5 bases; bases outside gene matches: 8. Naive CD8 cells lacked CD45RO and underwent positive selection for CCR7, leaving out terminally differentiated effector memory CD45RA+ cells. Specimen: naive CD8+ T cells from PBMCs. The J gene is TRBJ2-1, the V gene TRBV7-9; TRBD2 agrees at 10 bases. This TCR was recovered from a man younger than 35 in good health. Some clones in this sample may be carry-over from other donors' samples. The CDR3 DNA reads TGTGCCAGCAGCTCCTTGGGGACTAGCGAAGACAATGAGCAGTTCTTC. Translating gives CASSSLGTSEDNEQFF. Using reference TRBV7-9 and TRBJ2-1 for the parts outside the CDR3, the full variable domain is DTGVSQNPRHKITKRGQNVTFRCDPISEHNRLYWYRQTLGQGPEFLTYFQNEAQLEKSRLLSDRFSAERPKGSFSTLEIQRTEQGDSAMYLCASSSLGTSEDNEQFFGPGTRLTVL.